Listed here is a single TCR beta chain. Sequencing was performed with immunoSEQ multiplex PCR; in TCRdb, only in-frame clones are kept and a portion is missing. The sample has tens of thousands of clones; about nine tenths are singletons. This entry belongs to a study of blood T cell repertoires in COVID-19. Germline V lookup: CDR1 SGHVS, CDR2 FNYEAQ. The V end was cut by 5 bases, the J end by 18 bases, with 23 bases between. This CDR3 contains 14 residues. The sequenced sample consisted of peripheral blood. The chain is built from TRBV7-6 and TRBJ1-6, with D unresolved. The sequence came from a man between 65 and 85 years old with acute or convalescent COVID-19. CDR3 sequence (DNA): TGTGCCAGCAGCGCAGGCCCAGCCAGCGGGCCGCCCCACTTT. This gives the protein CASSAGPASGPPHF. Based on the CDR3 plus reference TRBV7-6 and TRBJ1-6, the full variable domain is GAGVSQSPRYKVTKRGQDVALRCDPISGHVSLYWYRQALGQGPEFLTYFNYEAQQDKSGLPNDRFSAERPEGSISTLTIQRTEQRDSAMYRCASSAGPASGPPHFGNGTRLTVT.